This T cell receptor (beta chain) was identified in a study of shared clonotypes between healthy human individuals. Notes on the study in general: Non-shared clonotypes were found to have lower generation probabilities than the clonotypes that were shared by all four of the sorted-subset donors.

Concerning this clone itself: Its matching antigen is unknown.

The CDR3 spans 16 residues. V gave up 7 bases and J gave up 0 bases, with 13 bases separating them. CDR1 and CDR2 (germline): SEHNR, FQNEAQ (reference sequence). At the deep level, the assay was run. Assay used: immunoSEQ multiplex PCR; TCRdb lists only in-frame clones, some missing. This sample has about 2.4 million clones, with 80% to 95% found just once. The chain uses TRBV7-9 and TRBJ2-6; D is uncertain. This TCR came from a man between 18 and 35 years old in good health. Some clones in this sample may be carry-over from other donors' samples. The sequenced sample consisted of naive CD4+ T cells from PBMCs. Noted subset: CD45RA+ positively selected. DNA of the CDR3: TGTGCCAGCACCACTGGCCGGAGCTCTGGGGCCAACGTCCTGACTTTC. Protein: CASTTGRSSGANVLTF.